A selection of T cell receptor beta chains follows, all from one sample in a study of early T cells in non-severe SARS-CoV-2 infection. One entry per CDR3 protein results from TCRdb running MiXCR on the 5' RACE reads. The sample contains 68,000 or so distinct CDR3 sequences, about 12% of which appear only once. Material: whole blood. The receptor source for this set is an adult who was a healthcare worker with PCR-confirmed SARS-CoV-2 infection or an uninfected control (not recorded which). Each CDR3 is given without its conserved first and last residue.

J gene: TRBJ1-1
V gene: TRBV18
CDR3 protein: ASSLALTGPPMNTEAF

J gene: TRBJ2-1
V gene: TRBV29-1
CDR3 protein: SVFERVVAVGNEQF

J gene: TRBJ1-6
V gene: TRBV20-1
CDR3 protein: SGRDSSYNSPLH

J gene: TRBJ2-3
V gene: TRBV27
CDR3 protein: ASSPRGGAGTDTQY

J gene: TRBJ1-6
V gene: TRBV4-1
CDR3 protein: ASSQTGQSNSPLH

J gene: TRBJ1-2
V gene: TRBV20-1
CDR3 protein: SAHVRTEGYT

J gene: TRBJ1-1
V gene: TRBV18
CDR3 protein: ASSRTPNAGVDTEAF

J gene: TRBJ2-2
V gene: TRBV11-2
CDR3 protein: ASSLGPYTGELF

J gene: TRBJ2-1
V gene: TRBV6-2/TRBV6-3
CDR3 protein: ASSSSSYNEQF

J gene: TRBJ1-2
V gene: TRBV7-9
CDR3 protein: ASSLFYDGSGYT

J gene: TRBJ2-1
V gene: TRBV29-1
CDR3 protein: SVVLGRPKQF

J gene: TRBJ2-2
V gene: TRBV5-1
CDR3 protein: ASSLGDYTGELF

J gene: TRBJ2-5
V gene: TRBV20-1
CDR3 protein: SARDGGLAKETQY